The 21 T cell receptor beta chains presented below share a single source sample, sequenced in a study of blood T cell repertoires in COVID-19. Profiling relied on immunoSEQ multiplex PCR, and the TCRdb table lists in-frame clones only, not all of them. Of some 68,000 clones listed, roughly 88% are singletons. Material for sequencing was peripheral blood. The receptors shown here come from a man in his forties or fifties with COVID-19, enrolled during active disease.

The chain joins TRBV6-5 to TRBJ1-5; D might be TRBD1 (6 bases). The CDR3 loop spans 15 amino acids. Germline assignment: CDR1 MNHEY and CDR2 SVGAGI. V was trimmed by 5 bases and J by 7 bases, leaving 18 bases between them. CDR3 amino acids: CASSTDSDQGQPQHF. DNA for the CDR3: TGTGCCAGCAGTACCGACAGCGACCAGGGGCAGCCCCAGCATTTT.

The chain carries TRBV2 and TRBJ1-5; D call uncertain. The CDR3 has 14 amino acids. The V gene lost 6 bases and the J gene lost 1 base, with 10 bases spanning the gap. From germline, CDR1 is SNHLY and CDR2 FYNNEI. The CDR3 here is CASRPGLSNQPQHF. The CDR3 nucleotides read TGTGCCAGCAGGCCGGGTTTGAGCAATCAGCCCCAGCATTTT.

The rearrangement joins TRBV5-4 to TRBJ1-2; a weak D match, TRBD1 (5 bases). Germline V gene sequence: CDR1 SGHNT, CDR2 YYREEE (reference sequence). V lost 4 bases and J lost 2, with 9 bases in between. This CDR3 has 13 amino acids. As DNA, the CDR3 is TGTGCCAGCAGCCCCGACAGAAACTATGGCTACACCTTC. It specifies CASSPDRNYGYTF.

This chain links TRBV10-3 with TRBJ1-5, with 10 bases identical to TRBD1. The CDR3 is made up of 14 amino acids. CDR1 and CDR2 from the germline V gene are ENHRY and SYGVKD. The trim removed 10 bases at V and 7 bases at J, leaving 10 bases unmatched. The CDR3 DNA reads as TGTGCCACTAAGACAGGGGGCACCGGGCAGCCCCAGCATTTT. Protein sequence: CATKTGGTGQPQHF.

V gene TRBV11-3 combines with J gene TRBJ1-1; 7 nucleotides agree with TRBD1. Trimming at V came to 3 bases and at J to 4 bases, leaving 2 bases not matched to a gene. This CDR3 contains 13 residues. Germline-derived CDR1 and CDR2 are SGHNT and YENEEA. The CDR3 sequence: CASSFRQGTEAFF. The DNA for the CDR3 is TGTGCCAGCAGCTTCCGACAGGGCACTGAAGCTTTCTTT.

This clone was seen only once. The genes are TRBV9 and TRBJ1-6; 8 nucleotides agree with TRBD1. V dropped 2 bases and J dropped 13; count of bases not matched to a gene: 8. Germline assignment: CDR1 SGDLS and CDR2 YYNGEE. This CDR3 spans 14 amino acids. CDR3 DNA: TGTGCCAGCAGCGTGGGGACAGGCCCCGTCCCCCTCCACTTT. Protein: CASSVGTGPVPLHF. Filled out from reference TRBV9 and TRBJ1-6, the complete variable domain reads DSGVTQTPKHLITATGQRVTLRCSPRSGDLSVYWYQQSLDQGLQFLIQYYNGEERAKGNILERFSAQQFPDLHSELNLSSLELGDSALYFCASSVGTGPVPLHFGNGTRLTVT.

The chain recombines TRBV6-5 with TRBJ1-4; a weak D match, TRBD1 (5 bases). The CDR3 consists of 14 residues. Per the germline V gene, CDR1 is MNHEY and CDR2 is SVGAGI. Deletions cut 8 bases from V and 2 bases from J, with 12 bases between. CDR3 sequence: CASSAGGTNEKLFF. The CDR3 DNA reads as TGTGCCAGCTCGGCCGGGGGGACTAATGAAAAACTGTTTTTT.

The rearrangement uses TRBV19 and TRBJ2-3; TRBD2 matches 8 bases. The CDR3 contains 16 residues. J was trimmed by 1 base and V by 2 bases; bases with no gene match: 5. Germline CDR1 LNHDA, CDR2 SQIVND (reference sequence). CDR3 in DNA: TGTGCCAGTAGTATAATTGCGGGAGGTCGCACAGATACGCAGTATTTT. Translating it yields CASSIIAGGRTDTQYF.

The rearrangement joins TRBV6-5 to TRBJ1-5, with D possibly TRBD1 on 5 matching bases. Germline loops: CDR1 MNHEY, CDR2 SVGAGI. This CDR3 has 15 residues. V was trimmed by 2 bases and J by 1 base, leaving 9 bases between them. The CDR3 sequence: CASSYGGGSNQPQHF. The CDR3 DNA is TGTGCCAGCAGTTACGGTGGGGGGAGCAATCAGCCCCAGCATTTT.

This rearrangement joins TRBV28 to TRBJ1-5, with a tentative D call TRBD1 (6 bases). The CDR3 sequence is 14 residues long. The germline CDR1 and CDR2 sequences are MDHEN and SYDVKM. The V end lost 7 bases, the J end lost 6 bases, and 16 bases lay between the germline ends. For the CDR3, the DNA is TGTGCCAGCACCCCCGGACAGAGTATTCAGCCCCAGCATTTT. Amino acid sequence: CASTPGQSIQPQHF.

The rearrangement links TRBV5-1 to TRBJ2-7; TRBD2 agrees at 8 bases. Germline CDR1 SGHRS, CDR2 YFSETQ. The V segment lost 7 bases and the J segment 3 bases; nucleotides outside the gene matches: 18. There are 17 residues in the CDR3. The CDR3 here is CASVRTHSGISGYEQYF. The CDR3 bases are TGCGCCAGCGTCCGGACCCATAGCGGGATCAGCGGCTACGAGCAGTACTTC.

The V call is TRBV18, the J call TRBJ2-7; 7 bases line up with TRBD1. This CDR3 contains 16 residues. With 3 bases clipped from V and 0 bases from J, the junction kept 8 bases outside the gene matches. The germline CDR1 and CDR2 sequences are KGHSH and LQKENI. CDR3 sequence reads: CASSPFSGQASYEQYF. The CDR3 nucleotides read TGTGCCAGCTCACCGTTTTCCGGACAGGCCTCCTACGAGCAGTACTTC.

The chain couples TRBV28 to TRBJ2-7; 9 positions match TRBD1. CDR1 MDHEN and CDR2 SYDVKM come from the germline V gene. The CDR3 consists of 14 residues. V was clipped by 6 bases and J by 4 bases; unmatched bases: 7. CDR3 region: CASSGKGQGYEQYF. CDR3 bases: TGTGCCAGCAGCGGAAAGGGACAGGGTTACGAGCAGTACTTC.

The J gene is TRBJ1-1, the V gene TRBV25-1; D uncertain. CDR3 length: 12 amino acids. V was pared by 3 bases and J by 4 bases, with 6 bases between. In germline, CDR1 is MGHDK, CDR2 SYGVNS. The CDR3 coding sequence is TGTGCCAGCAGTGACTTGAGCACTGAAGCTTTCTTT. This encodes CASSDLSTEAFF.

This clone showed up just once. J is TRBJ1-1 and V is TRBV5-1; unclear D gene. This CDR3 is 13 amino acids long. Germline CDR1 reads SGHRS; CDR2 reads YFSETQ. V shed 0 bases and J shed 1 base, with 4 bases lying between them. This CDR3 reads CASSLARNTEAFF. CDR3 in DNA: TGCGCCAGCAGCTTGGCCAGGAACACTGAAGCTTTCTTT.

The chain couples TRBV9 to TRBJ2-2, with D tentatively TRBD1 (6 bases). V lost 1 base, J lost 9 bases, and 7 bases lay in between. This CDR3 contains 12 residues. Germline V CDR1 and CDR2: SGDLS, YYNGEE. CDR3 bases: TGTGCCAGCAGCGTACAGGGGAGGGAGCTGTTTTTT. Translating it yields CASSVQGRELFF.

The table lists this clone with a few counts. V gene TRBV7-7 combines with J gene TRBJ1-4, with 7 nucleotides matching TRBD1. CDR1 is SSHAT and CDR2 is FNYEAQ in the germline V gene (reference sequence). The V and J ends lost 5 bases and 5 bases, in that order; junction bases with no gene match: 8. This CDR3 comprises 15 residues. The DNA of the CDR3 is TGTGCCAGCAGCCGGCGACAGGGAAAAAATGAAAAACTGTTTTTT. It specifies CASSRRQGKNEKLFF.

The rearrangement uses TRBV5-1 and TRBJ1-2; TRBD1 matches 8 bases. CDR3 length: 13 amino acids. From germline, CDR1 is SGHRS and CDR2 YFSETQ. V shed 3 bases and J 7 bases; nucleotides not matched to a gene: 5. The CDR3 sequence is CASSSGQGFGYTF. For the CDR3, the DNA is TGCGCCAGCAGCTCTGGACAGGGATTTGGCTACACCTTC.

The chain links TRBV14 to TRBJ1-6, with 10 bases fitting TRBD1. The CDR3 runs 15 residues. The germline CDR1 and CDR2 sequences are SGHDN and FVKESK. The junction had 4 bases not matched to a gene; V was cut back by 4 bases and J by 7 bases. This CDR3 reads CASSPRTGGNSPLHF. CDR3 nucleotide sequence: TGTGCCAGCAGCCCGCGGACAGGGGGAAATTCACCCCTCCACTTT.

This chain connects TRBV20-1 to TRBJ1-5, with TRBD1 matching over 7 bases. This CDR3 comprises 18 residues. J was trimmed by 3 bases and V by 3 bases; bases with no gene match: 17. Germline V gene data show CDR1 as DFQATT and CDR2 as SNEGSKA (reference sequence). For the CDR3, the DNA is TGCAGTGCTAGTCCGGCAGGGGGGTTTTCGTTAGACAATCAGCCCCAGCATTTT. Translating it yields CSASPAGGFSLDNQPQHF.

The J gene is TRBJ2-7, the V gene TRBV6-6, with 9 bases that match TRBD1. V gave up 0 bases and J gave up 5 bases; unmatched junction bases: 5. The CDR3 covers 15 residues. Germline CDR1 and CDR2: MNHNY and SVGAGI (reference sequence). This CDR3 reads CASSYSPGQGHEQYF. In nucleotides, the CDR3 is TGTGCCAGCAGTTACTCGCCGGGACAGGGACACGAGCAGTACTTC.